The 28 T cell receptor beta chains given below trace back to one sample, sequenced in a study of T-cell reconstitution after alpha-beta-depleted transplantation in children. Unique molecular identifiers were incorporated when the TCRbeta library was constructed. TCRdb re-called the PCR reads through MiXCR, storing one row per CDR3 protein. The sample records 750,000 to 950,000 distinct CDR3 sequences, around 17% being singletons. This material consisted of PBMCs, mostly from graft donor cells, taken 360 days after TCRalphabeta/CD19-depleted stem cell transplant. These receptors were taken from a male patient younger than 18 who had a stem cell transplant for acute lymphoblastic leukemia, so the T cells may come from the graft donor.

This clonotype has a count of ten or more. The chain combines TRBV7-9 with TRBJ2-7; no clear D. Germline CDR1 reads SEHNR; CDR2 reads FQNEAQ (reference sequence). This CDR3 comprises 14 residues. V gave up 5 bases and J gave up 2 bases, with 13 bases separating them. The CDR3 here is CASSARNRPYEQYF. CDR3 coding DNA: TGTGCCAGCAGCGCCCGAAATCGGCCCTACGAGCAGTACTTC.

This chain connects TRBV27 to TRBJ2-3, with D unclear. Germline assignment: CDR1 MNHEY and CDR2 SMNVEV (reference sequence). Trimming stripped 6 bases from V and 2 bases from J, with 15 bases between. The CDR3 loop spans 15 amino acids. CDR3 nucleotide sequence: TGTGCCAGCAGCCCTAGGTCCCGATACACAGATACGCAGTATTTT. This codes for CASSPRSRYTDTQYF.

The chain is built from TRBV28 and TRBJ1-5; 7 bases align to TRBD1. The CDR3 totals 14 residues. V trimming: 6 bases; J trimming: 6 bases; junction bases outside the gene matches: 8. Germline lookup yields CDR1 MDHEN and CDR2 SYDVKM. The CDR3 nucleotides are TGTGCCAGCAGACCGACAGGGTGGGGTCAGCCCCAGCATTTT. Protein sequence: CASRPTGWGQPQHF.

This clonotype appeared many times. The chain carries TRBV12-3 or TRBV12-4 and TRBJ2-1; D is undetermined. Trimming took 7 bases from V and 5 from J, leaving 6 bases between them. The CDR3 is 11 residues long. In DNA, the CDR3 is TGTGCCAGCACTCCGGACAATGAGCAGTTCTTC. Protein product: CASTPDNEQFF.

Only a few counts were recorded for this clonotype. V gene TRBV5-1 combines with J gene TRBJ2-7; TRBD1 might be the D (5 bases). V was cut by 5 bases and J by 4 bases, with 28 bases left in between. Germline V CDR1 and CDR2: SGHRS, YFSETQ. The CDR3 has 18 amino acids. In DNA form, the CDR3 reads TGCGCCAGCAGGCCTAAATCCGGTGACAGCACCCCGCGGTACGAGCAGTACTTC. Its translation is CASRPKSGDSTPRYEQYF.

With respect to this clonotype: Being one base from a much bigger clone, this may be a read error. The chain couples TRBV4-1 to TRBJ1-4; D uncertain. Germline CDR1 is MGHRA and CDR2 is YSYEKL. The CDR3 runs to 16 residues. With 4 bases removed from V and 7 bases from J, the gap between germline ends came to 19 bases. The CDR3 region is CASSRLIRRLGEKLFF. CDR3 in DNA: TGCGCCAGCAGCCGGCTCATCAGGAGGCTCGGTGAAAAACTGTTTTTT.

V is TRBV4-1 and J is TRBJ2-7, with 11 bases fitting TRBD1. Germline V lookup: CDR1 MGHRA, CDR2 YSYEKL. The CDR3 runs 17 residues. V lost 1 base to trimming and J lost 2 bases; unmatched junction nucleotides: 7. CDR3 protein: CASSQGTGTGGTYEQYF. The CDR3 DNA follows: TGCGCCAGCAGCCAAGGGACGGGGACAGGGGGTACCTACGAGCAGTACTTC.

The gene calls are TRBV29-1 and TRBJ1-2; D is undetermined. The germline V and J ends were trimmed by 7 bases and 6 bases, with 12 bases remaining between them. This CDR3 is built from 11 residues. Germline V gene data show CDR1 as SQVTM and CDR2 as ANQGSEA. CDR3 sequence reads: CSAATLNGYTF. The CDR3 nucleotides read TGCAGCGCCGCGACCCTTAATGGCTACACCTTC.

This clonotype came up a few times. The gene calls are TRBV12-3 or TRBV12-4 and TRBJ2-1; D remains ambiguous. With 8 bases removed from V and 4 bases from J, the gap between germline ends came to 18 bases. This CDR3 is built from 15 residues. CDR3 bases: TGTGCCAGCGCTAAGGTGAGGTCCGTGTACAATGAGCAGTTCTTC. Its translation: CASAKVRSVYNEQFF.

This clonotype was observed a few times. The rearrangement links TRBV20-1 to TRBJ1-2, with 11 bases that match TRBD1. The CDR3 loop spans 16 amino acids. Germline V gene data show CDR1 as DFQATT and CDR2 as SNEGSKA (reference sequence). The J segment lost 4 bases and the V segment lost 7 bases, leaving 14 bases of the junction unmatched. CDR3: CSVGQGARGWGYGYTF. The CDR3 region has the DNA TGCAGTGTTGGACAGGGGGCGCGAGGATGGGGCTATGGCTACACCTTC.

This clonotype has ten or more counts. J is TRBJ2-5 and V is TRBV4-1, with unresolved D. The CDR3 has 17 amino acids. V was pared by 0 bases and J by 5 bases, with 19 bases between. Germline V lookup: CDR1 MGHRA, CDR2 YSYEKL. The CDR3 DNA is TGCGCCAGCAGCCAAGATCCAGGCCACCCAGGTGTGGAGACCCAGTACTTC. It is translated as CASSQDPGHPGVETQYF.

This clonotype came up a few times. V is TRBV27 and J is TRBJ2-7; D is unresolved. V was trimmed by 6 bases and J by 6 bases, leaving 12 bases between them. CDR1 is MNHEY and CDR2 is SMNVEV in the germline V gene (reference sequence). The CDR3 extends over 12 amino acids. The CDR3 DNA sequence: TGTGCCAGCAGCTACTCTCTACGCGAGCAGTACTTC. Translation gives CASSYSLREQYF.

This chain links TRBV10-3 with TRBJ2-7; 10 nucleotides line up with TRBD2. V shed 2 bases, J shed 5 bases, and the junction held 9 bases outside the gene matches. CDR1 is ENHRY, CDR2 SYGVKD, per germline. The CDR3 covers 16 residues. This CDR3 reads CAISEQLPGLANEQYF. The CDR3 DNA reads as TGTGCCATCAGTGAGCAACTCCCGGGACTAGCGAACGAGCAGTACTTC.

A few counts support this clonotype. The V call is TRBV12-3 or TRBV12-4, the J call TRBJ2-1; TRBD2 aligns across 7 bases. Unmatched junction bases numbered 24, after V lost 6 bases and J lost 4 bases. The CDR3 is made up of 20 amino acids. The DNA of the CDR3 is TGTGCCAGCAGCCCTGCTAGCGGACATTGGATCTCCCATGTTTACAATGAGCAGTTCTTC. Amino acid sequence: CASSPASGHWISHVYNEQFF.

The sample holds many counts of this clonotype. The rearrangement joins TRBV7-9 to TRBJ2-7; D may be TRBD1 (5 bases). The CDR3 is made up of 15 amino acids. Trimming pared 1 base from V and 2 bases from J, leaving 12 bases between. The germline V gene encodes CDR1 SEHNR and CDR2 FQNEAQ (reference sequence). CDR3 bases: TGTGCCAGCAGCTTAGGCCCAGGGATGACCTACGAGCAGTACTTC. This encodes CASSLGPGMTYEQYF.

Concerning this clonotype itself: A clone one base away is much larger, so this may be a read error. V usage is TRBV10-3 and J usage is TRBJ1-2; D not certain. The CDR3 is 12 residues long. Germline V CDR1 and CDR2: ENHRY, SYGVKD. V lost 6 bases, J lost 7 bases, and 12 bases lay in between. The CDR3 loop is CAISDGLCGYTF. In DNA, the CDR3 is TGTGCCATCAGCGACGGGTTGTGTGGCTACACCTTC.

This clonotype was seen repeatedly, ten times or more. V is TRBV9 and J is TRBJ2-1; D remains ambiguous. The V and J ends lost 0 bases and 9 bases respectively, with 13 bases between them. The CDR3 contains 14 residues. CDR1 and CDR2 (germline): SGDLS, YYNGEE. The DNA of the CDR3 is TGTGCCAGCAGCGTAGTTAAGTTATCGAGTGAGCAGTTCTTC. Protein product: CASSVVKLSSEQFF.

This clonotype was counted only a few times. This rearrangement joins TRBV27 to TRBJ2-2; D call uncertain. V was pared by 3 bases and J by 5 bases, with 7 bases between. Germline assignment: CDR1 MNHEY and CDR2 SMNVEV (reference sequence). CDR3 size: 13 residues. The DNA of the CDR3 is TGTGCCAGCAGTTTGTTCTTGACCGGGGAGCTGTTTTTT. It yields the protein CASSLFLTGELFF.

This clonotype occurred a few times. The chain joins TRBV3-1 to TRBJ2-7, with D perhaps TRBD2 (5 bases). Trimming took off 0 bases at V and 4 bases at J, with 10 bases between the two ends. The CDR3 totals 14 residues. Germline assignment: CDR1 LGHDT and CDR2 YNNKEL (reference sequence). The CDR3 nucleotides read TGTGCCAGCAGCCAAGAGAGGGCCGATTACGAGCAGTACTTC. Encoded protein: CASSQERADYEQYF.

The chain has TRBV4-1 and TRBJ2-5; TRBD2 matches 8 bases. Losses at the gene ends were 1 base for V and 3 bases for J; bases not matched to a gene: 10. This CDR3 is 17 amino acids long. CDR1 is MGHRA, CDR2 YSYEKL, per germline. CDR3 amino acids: CASSQAYGTSREETQYF. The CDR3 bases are TGCGCCAGCAGCCAAGCATACGGGACTAGTCGGGAAGAGACCCAGTACTTC.

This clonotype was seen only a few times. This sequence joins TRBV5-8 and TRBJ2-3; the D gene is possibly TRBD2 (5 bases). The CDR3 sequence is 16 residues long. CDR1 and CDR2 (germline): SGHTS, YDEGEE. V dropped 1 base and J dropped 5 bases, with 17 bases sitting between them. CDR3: CASSLWARLAGDTQYF. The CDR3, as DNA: TGTGCCAGCAGCTTGTGGGCGCGACTCGCGGGAGATACGCAGTATTTT.

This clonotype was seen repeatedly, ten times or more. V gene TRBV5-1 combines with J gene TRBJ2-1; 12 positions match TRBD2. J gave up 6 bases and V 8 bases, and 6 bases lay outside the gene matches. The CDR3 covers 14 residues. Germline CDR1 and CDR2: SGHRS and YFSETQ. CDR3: CASQLAGGGNEQFF. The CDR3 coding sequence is TGCGCCAGTCAACTAGCGGGAGGAGGCAATGAGCAGTTCTTC.

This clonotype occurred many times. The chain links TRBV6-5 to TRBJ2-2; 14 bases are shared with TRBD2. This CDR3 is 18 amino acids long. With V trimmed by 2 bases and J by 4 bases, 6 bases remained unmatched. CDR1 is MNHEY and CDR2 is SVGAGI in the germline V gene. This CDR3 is CASSYPTSGRGGTGELFF. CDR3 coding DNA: TGTGCCAGCAGTTACCCGACTAGCGGGAGGGGGGGCACCGGGGAGCTGTTTTTT.

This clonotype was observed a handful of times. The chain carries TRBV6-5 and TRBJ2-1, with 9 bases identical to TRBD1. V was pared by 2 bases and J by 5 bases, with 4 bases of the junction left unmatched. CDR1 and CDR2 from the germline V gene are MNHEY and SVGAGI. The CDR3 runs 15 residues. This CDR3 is CASSYPGQGNNEQFF. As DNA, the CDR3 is TGTGCCAGCAGTTACCCGGGACAGGGCAACAATGAGCAGTTCTTC.

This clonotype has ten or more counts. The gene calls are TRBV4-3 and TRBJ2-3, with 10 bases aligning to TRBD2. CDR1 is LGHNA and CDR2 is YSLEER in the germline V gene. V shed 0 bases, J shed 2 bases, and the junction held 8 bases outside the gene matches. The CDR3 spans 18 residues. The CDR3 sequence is CASSQDTPGLAVTDTQYF. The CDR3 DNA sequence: TGCGCCAGCAGCCAAGATACCCCCGGACTAGCGGTCACAGATACGCAGTATTTT.

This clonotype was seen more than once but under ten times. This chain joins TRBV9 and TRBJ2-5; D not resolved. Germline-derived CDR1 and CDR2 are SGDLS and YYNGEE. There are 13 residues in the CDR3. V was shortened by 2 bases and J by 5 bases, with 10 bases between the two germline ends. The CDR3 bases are TGTGCCAGCAGCGTGGGCGGAAGCGAGACCCAGTACTTC. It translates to CASSVGGSETQYF.

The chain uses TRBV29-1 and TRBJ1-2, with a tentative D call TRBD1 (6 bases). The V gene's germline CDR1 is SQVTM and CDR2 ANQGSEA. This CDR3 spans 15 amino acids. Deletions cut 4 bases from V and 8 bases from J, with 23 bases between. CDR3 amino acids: CSVVATETGLWGYTF. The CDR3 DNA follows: TGCAGCGTTGTAGCAACCGAGACAGGCCTTTGGGGCTACACCTTC.

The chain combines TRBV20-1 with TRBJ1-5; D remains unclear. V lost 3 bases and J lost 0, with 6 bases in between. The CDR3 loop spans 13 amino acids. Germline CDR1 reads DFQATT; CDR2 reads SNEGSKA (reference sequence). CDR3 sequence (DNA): TGCAGTGCTAGTCGGGATAGCAATCAGCCCCAGCATTTT. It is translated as CSASRDSNQPQHF.